Listed here are 30 T cell receptor beta chains from one sample, sequenced in a study of T cell repertoires in cytomegalovirus infection. A single record per CDR3 protein comes from TCRdb applying MiXCR to the reads. This sample has 800,000 to 950,000 distinct CDR3 sequences, with 32% found just once. These receptors are not linked to any known antigen. Sequenced here: cultured CD8+ T cells from PBMCs, sampled from culture after CMV antigen stimulation. The receptors come from a human donor in good health (CMV status not recorded). Some clones in this sample may be carry-over from other donors' samples.

The chain employs TRBV28 and TRBJ2-1, with 11 positions matching TRBD2. In germline, CDR1 is MDHEN, CDR2 SYDVKM. The V gene end was trimmed by 6 bases and the J gene end by 7 bases; junction bases not matched to a gene: 11. CDR3 length equals 16 residues. CDR3 sequence reads: CASSLLGTSGTNEQFF. The CDR3 DNA follows: TGTGCCAGCAGCCTACTAGGGACTAGCGGAACTAATGAGCAGTTCTTC.

This clonotype came up a few times. The CDR3 bases are TGTGCCAGCAGGGGGGCGGCTGGAAACACCATATATTTT. Amino acid sequence: CASRGAAGNTIYF. The V call is TRBV27, the J call TRBJ1-3; D perhaps matches TRBD1 (6 bases). The CDR3 totals 13 residues. Germline CDR1 and CDR2: MNHEY and SMNVEV (reference sequence). Trimming took 6 bases from V and 2 from J, leaving 8 bases between them.

The table lists this clonotype with a few counts. The rearrangement joins TRBV28 to TRBJ1-1; tentatively, D is TRBD1 (6 bases). This CDR3 has 16 residues. Germline assignment: CDR1 MDHEN and CDR2 SYDVKM. V gave up 6 bases and J gave up 1 base, with 18 bases separating them. CDR3 amino acids: CASRQRDGTKNTEAFF. CDR3 sequence (DNA): TGTGCCAGCAGGCAAAGAGACGGGACAAAGAACACTGAAGCTTTCTTT.

The chain carries TRBV19 and TRBJ1-5, with D possibly being TRBD1 (5 bases). V was trimmed by 4 bases and J by 4 bases, leaving 20 bases between them. Germline CDR1 and CDR2: LNHDA and SQIVND (reference sequence). The CDR3 contains 17 residues. CDR3 in amino acids: CASSTRWTREINQPQHF. The CDR3 DNA reads as TGTGCCAGTAGTACCAGGTGGACAAGGGAGATTAATCAGCCCCAGCATTTT.

This chain joins TRBV4-1 and TRBJ2-1; TRBD1 might be the D (6 bases). V dropped 3 bases and J dropped 6 bases, with 12 bases sitting between them. The CDR3 totals 14 residues. Germline CDR1 reads MGHRA; CDR2 reads YSYEKL. CDR3 bases: TGCGCCAGCAGCCACCCGGGACACTTCAATGAGCAGTTCTTC. It codes for CASSHPGHFNEQFF.

This clonotype came up a few times. This chain uses TRBV7-9 with TRBJ2-2; a weak D match, TRBD1 (5 bases). V was trimmed by 5 bases and J by 2 bases, leaving 12 bases between them. The CDR3 has 15 residues. Germline assignment: CDR1 SEHNR and CDR2 FQNEAQ (reference sequence). CDR3 residues: CASSPRTTNTGELFF. The DNA of the CDR3 is TGTGCCAGCAGCCCCAGGACAACAAACACCGGGGAGCTGTTTTTT. Complete variable domain (other parts from reference TRBV7-9 and TRBJ2-2): DTGVSQNPRHKITKRGQNVTFRCDPISEHNRLYWYRQTLGQGPEFLTYFQNEAQLEKSRLLSDRFSAERPKGSFSTLEIQRTEQGDSAMYLCASSPRTTNTGELFFGEGSRLTVL.

V is TRBV5-1 and J is TRBJ2-1; a weak D match, TRBD2 (6 bases). Germline CDR1 reads SGHRS; CDR2 reads YFSETQ. V was shortened by 0 bases and J by 16 bases, with 11 bases between the two germline ends. The CDR3 is made up of 11 amino acids. CDR3 DNA sequence: TGCGCCAGCAGCTTGGGGAGGGTCTGCTTCTTC. Its translation is CASSLGRVCFF.

This clonotype came up a few times. The chain uses TRBV29-1 and TRBJ1-2; perhaps TRBD1 as D (5 bases). The CDR3 runs to 12 residues. CDR1 is SQVTM and CDR2 is ANQGSEA in the germline V gene. Trimming removed 7 bases from V and 5 bases from J, with 14 bases in between. DNA for the CDR3: TGCAGCGCTGTGGGGCAAGGGTATGGCTACACCTTC. Encoded protein: CSAVGQGYGYTF.

The rearrangement joins TRBV25-1 to TRBJ1-1; 7 bases map to TRBD1. The CDR3 extends over 13 amino acids. The V and J ends lost 9 bases and 1 base, in that order; junction bases with no gene match: 5. Germline V gene lookup returns CDR1 MGHDK and CDR2 SYGVNS. CDR3: CASRQGSNTEAFF. CDR3 coding DNA: TGTGCCAGTCGACAGGGCTCGAACACTGAAGCTTTCTTT.

With respect to this clonotype: A read error may explain this, as a much larger clone is one base away. This chain's CDR3 is CVSSYWGAYEQYF. CDR3 nucleotides: TGTGTCAGCAGCTACTGGGGGGCCTACGAGCAGTACTTC. The chain uses TRBV7-2 and TRBJ2-7; D possibly corresponds to TRBD2 (6 bases). This CDR3 is 13 amino acids long. In germline, CDR1 is SGHTA, CDR2 FQGNSA.

By sample fraction, this clonotype is medium-sized (0.01 to 0.1%). The chain has TRBV7-8 and TRBJ1-1; D possibly corresponds to TRBD1 (6 bases). The V and J ends lost 4 bases and 4 bases respectively, with 16 bases between them. The CDR3 covers 15 residues. The V gene's germline CDR1 is SGHVS and CDR2 FQNEAQ. DNA for the CDR3: TGTGCCAGCAGCTACAGGGTTGGGCCCGGCACTGAAGCTTTCTTT. Its translation is CASSYRVGPGTEAFF. The variable domain in full, completed from reference TRBV7-8 and TRBJ1-1, reads GAGVSQSPRYKVAKRGQDVALRCDPISGHVSLFWYQQALGQGPEFLTYFQNEAQLDKSGLPSDRFFAERPEGSVSTLKIQRTQQEDSAVYLCASSYRVGPGTEAFFGQGTRLTVV.

This clonotype was recorded a few times. J is TRBJ1-2 and V is TRBV3-1; D ambiguous. The CDR3 runs 15 residues. Germline V gene lookup returns CDR1 LGHDT and CDR2 YNNKEL (reference sequence). The V and J ends lost 1 base and 8 bases respectively, with 17 bases between them. CDR3: CASSQVTDRLMGYTF. The CDR3, as DNA: TGTGCCAGCAGCCAAGTCACTGACCGGCTTATGGGCTACACCTTC.

The chain is built from TRBV7-9 and TRBJ2-1; D possibly corresponds to TRBD2 (7 bases). The V end was cut by 1 base, the J end by 8 bases, with 21 bases between. The CDR3 totals 17 residues. Germline CDR1 and CDR2: SEHNR and FQNEAQ (reference sequence). As DNA, the CDR3 is TGTGCCAGCAGCTTAGAATTGGGGGGGGCGCGTGGCGATGAGCAGTTCTTC. Translation: CASSLELGGARGDEQFF. Based on the CDR3 plus reference TRBV7-9 and TRBJ2-1, the full variable domain is DTGVSQNPRHKITKRGQNVTFRCDPISEHNRLYWYRQTLGQGPEFLTYFQNEAQLEKSRLLSDRFSAERPKGSFSTLEIQRTEQGDSAMYLCASSLELGGARGDEQFFGPGTRLTVL.

Note on this clonotype: A much more abundant neighbour one base away suggests this may be a read error. The chain is built from TRBV4-3 and TRBJ1-2; no firm D call. Germline V gene sequence: CDR1 LGHNA, CDR2 YSLEER. This CDR3 comprises 16 residues. Here the CDR3 reads CASNQGVIGANYGYTF. CDR3 in DNA: TGCGCCAGCAACCAAGGTGTGATCGGGGCTAACTATGGCTACACCTTC.

The genes are TRBV6-5 and TRBJ2-3, with 9 nucleotides matching TRBD2. The V and J ends lost 2 bases and 0 bases, in that order; junction bases with no gene match: 0. Germline CDR1 MNHEY, CDR2 SVGAGI. The CDR3 consists of 15 residues. The CDR3 coding sequence is TGTGCCAGCAGTTACGCGGGGGGGAGCACAGATACGCAGTATTTT. Protein product: CASSYAGGSTDTQYF.

The chain recombines TRBV12-3 or TRBV12-4 with TRBJ2-5, with 7 bases identical to TRBD1. This CDR3 is built from 13 residues. J was trimmed by 1 base and V by 6 bases; bases with no gene match: 2. As DNA, the CDR3 is TGTGCCAGCAGGGGACAGATCCAAGAGACCCAGTACTTC. Translation gives CASRGQIQETQYF.

This clonotype occurred a few times. The chain recombines TRBV29-1 with TRBJ2-5; D might be TRBD2 (5 bases). V dropped 1 base and J dropped 0 bases, with 6 bases sitting between them. The CDR3 contains 13 residues. Germline V gene sequence: CDR1 SQVTM, CDR2 ANQGSEA. CDR3 residues: CSVEAGNQETQYF. DNA for the CDR3: TGCAGCGTTGAAGCGGGAAACCAAGAGACCCAGTACTTC. Filled out from reference TRBV29-1 and TRBJ2-5, the complete variable domain reads SAVISQKPSRDICQRGTSLTIQCQVDSQVTMMFWYRQQPGQSLTLIATANQGSEATYESGFVIDKFPISRPNLTFSTLTVSNMSPEDSSIYLCSVEAGNQETQYFGPGTRLLVL.

The V call is TRBV9, the J call TRBJ2-5; no firm D call. The CDR3 runs 14 residues. V lost 1 base and J lost 2, with 9 bases in between. CDR1 is SGDLS and CDR2 is YYNGEE in the germline V gene. The CDR3 DNA reads TGTGCCAGCAGCGTATATGGGAATCAAGAGACCCAGTACTTC. Amino acids: CASSVYGNQETQYF.

In its sample, this clonotype was seen a few times. The chain uses TRBV7-9 and TRBJ2-1, with D perhaps TRBD2 (7 bases). V was pared by 5 bases and J by 4 bases, with 24 bases between. There are 18 residues in the CDR3. From germline, CDR1 is SEHNR and CDR2 FQNEAQ (reference sequence). Here the CDR3 reads CASSIAGGQGWGYNEQFF. Here the CDR3 DNA reads TGTGCCAGCAGCATCGCCGGGGGGCAGGGTTGGGGTTACAATGAGCAGTTCTTC.

This clonotype was counted between two and nine times. The chain employs TRBV4-1 and TRBJ1-3; 8 positions agree with TRBD1. The germline V gene encodes CDR1 MGHRA and CDR2 YSYEKL. This CDR3 spans 15 amino acids. V was pared by 0 bases and J by 4 bases, with 2 bases of the junction left unmatched. DNA for the CDR3: TGCGCCAGCAGCCAAGATCAGGGGGCCGGAAACACCATATATTTT. Residues: CASSQDQGAGNTIYF.

Of note for this clonotype: The DNA is left out, because the CDR3 cannot be placed on it with certainty; the CDR3 is given as TCRdb lists it. The chain recombines TRBV12-3 or TRBV12-4 with TRBJ1-4; TRBD1 reflects the table's D call only, with no check against the DNA. The CDR3 spans 17 amino acids, including both terminal residues. CDR3 residues: CASSFHFQGGKLKNCFF.

This clonotype has only a few counts. The chain carries TRBV6-6 and TRBJ1-5; D not resolved. Looked up from germline, CDR1 is MNHNY and CDR2 is SVGAGI (reference sequence). The CDR3 consists of 15 residues. Trimming left V 11 bases short and J 0 bases short, with 17 bases between. The CDR3 here is CASTGGFYSNQPQHF. CDR3 DNA sequence: TGTGCCTCCACCGGAGGGTTTTATAGCAATCAGCCCCAGCATTTT.

This clonotype was seen at least ten times. The CDR3 DNA reads TGTGCCAGTAGTCCCTTAGGGCGGGGGGGCACAGATACGCAGTATTTT. Encoded protein: CASSPLGRGGTDTQYF. The chain is built from TRBV19 and TRBJ2-3; TRBD2 matches at 8 bases. The CDR3 loop spans 16 amino acids. The germline V gene encodes CDR1 LNHDA and CDR2 SQIVND (reference sequence). Germline trimming cut 5 bases from V and 1 base from J; bases unmatched to any gene: 8.

This clonotype turned up a few times. The gene calls are TRBV7-2 and TRBJ1-1; weak D call: TRBD1 (5 bases). Germline assignment: CDR1 SGHTA and CDR2 FQGNSA. Trimming shortened V by 1 base and J by 6 bases, and 15 bases separated the two germline ends. The CDR3 has 15 residues. Written as DNA, the CDR3 is TGTGCCAGCAGCTTAGGCAGGGTCGGGCGGCCTGAAGCTTTCTTT. Protein product: CASSLGRVGRPEAFF.

There are a few counts of this clonotype. CDR3 coding DNA: TGTGCCAGCTCACCACTTGGACAGGGCCCCACAGATACGCAGTATTTT. It codes for CASSPLGQGPTDTQYF. The rearrangement links TRBV18 to TRBJ2-3; 8 bases map to TRBD1. With V trimmed by 1 base and J by 2 bases, 5 bases remained unmatched. This CDR3 comprises 16 residues. CDR1 and CDR2 from the germline V gene are KGHSH and LQKENI.

J is TRBJ2-5 and V is TRBV5-6; TRBD2 might be the D (6 bases). Germline assignment: CDR1 SGHDT and CDR2 YYEEEE. CDR3 length: 16 residues. V was shortened by 1 base and J by 2 bases, with 15 bases between the two germline ends. The CDR3 bases are TGTGCCAGCAGCTTGAGTCTACCCGGGGGTCAAGAGACCCAGTACTTC. It translates to CASSLSLPGGQETQYF. The entire variable domain, with the rest obtained from reference TRBV5-6 and TRBJ2-5, is as follows: DAGVTQSPTHLIKTRGQQVTLRCSPKSGHDTVSWYQQALGQGPQFIFQYYEEEERQRGNFPDRFSGHQFPNYSSELNVNALLLGDSALYLCASSLSLPGGQETQYFGPGTRLLVL.

Regarding this clonotype: A much larger clone lies a single base off, so this may be a read error. The chain links TRBV7-8 to TRBJ2-1; D gene unclear. This CDR3 comprises 11 residues. In germline, CDR1 is SGHVS, CDR2 FQNEAQ. In DNA form, the CDR3 reads TGTGCCAACAGCCCTTGGAATGAGCAGTTCTTC. Translation gives CANSPWNEQFF.

This clonotype was observed a few times. The chain links TRBV12-3 or TRBV12-4 to TRBJ1-1; D is uncertain. Trimming removed 3 bases from V and 3 bases from J, with 8 bases in between. CDR3 length equals 13 residues. The CDR3, as DNA: TGTGCCAGCAGTTTTAGTTGGGACACTGAAGCTTTCTTT. The encoded protein is CASSFSWDTEAFF.

The chain has TRBV27 and TRBJ2-1; D is uncertain. V lost 5 bases to trimming and J lost 7 bases, with 12 bases between them. The CDR3 has 13 residues. Germline-derived CDR1 and CDR2 are MNHEY and SMNVEV (reference sequence). The CDR3 reads CASSLSILNEQFF. CDR3 DNA: TGTGCCAGCAGTCTGTCAATCCTGAATGAGCAGTTCTTC.

This clonotype was picked up a small number of times. V usage is TRBV7-9 and J usage is TRBJ2-1; D is possibly TRBD2 (5 bases). Germline CDR1 reads SEHNR; CDR2 reads FQNEAQ (reference sequence). V lost 4 bases and J lost 7, with 17 bases in between. The CDR3 extends over 15 amino acids. The chain's CDR3 is CASSSTGYSRNEQFF. CDR3 nucleotides: TGTGCCAGCAGCTCGACGGGATATTCGAGGAATGAGCAGTTCTTC.